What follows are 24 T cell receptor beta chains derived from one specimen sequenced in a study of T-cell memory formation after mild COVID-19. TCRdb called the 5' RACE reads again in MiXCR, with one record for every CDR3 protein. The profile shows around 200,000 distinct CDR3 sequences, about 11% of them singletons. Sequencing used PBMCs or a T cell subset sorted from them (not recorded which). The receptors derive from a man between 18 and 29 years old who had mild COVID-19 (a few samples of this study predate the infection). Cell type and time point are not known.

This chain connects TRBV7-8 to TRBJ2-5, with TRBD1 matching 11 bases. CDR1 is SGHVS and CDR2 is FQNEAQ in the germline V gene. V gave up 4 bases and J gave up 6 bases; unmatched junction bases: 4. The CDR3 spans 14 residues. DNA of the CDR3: TGTGCCAGCAGCTCTCGGACAGGGGGCCAGACCCAGTACTTC. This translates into CASSSRTGGQTQYF.

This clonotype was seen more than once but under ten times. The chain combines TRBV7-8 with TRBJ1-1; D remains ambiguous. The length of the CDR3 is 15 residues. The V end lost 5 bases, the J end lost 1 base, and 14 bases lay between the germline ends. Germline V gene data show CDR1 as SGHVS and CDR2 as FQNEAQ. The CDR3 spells CASSPTGSQNTEAFF. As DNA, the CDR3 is TGTGCCAGCAGCCCGACGGGTTCGCAGAACACTGAAGCTTTCTTT.

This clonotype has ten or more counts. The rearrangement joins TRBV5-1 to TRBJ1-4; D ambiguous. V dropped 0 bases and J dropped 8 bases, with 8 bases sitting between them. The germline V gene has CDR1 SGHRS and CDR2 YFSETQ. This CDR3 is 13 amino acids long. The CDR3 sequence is CASSLEEKEKLFF. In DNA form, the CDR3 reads TGCGCCAGCAGCTTGGAGGAGAAGGAAAAACTGTTTTTT.

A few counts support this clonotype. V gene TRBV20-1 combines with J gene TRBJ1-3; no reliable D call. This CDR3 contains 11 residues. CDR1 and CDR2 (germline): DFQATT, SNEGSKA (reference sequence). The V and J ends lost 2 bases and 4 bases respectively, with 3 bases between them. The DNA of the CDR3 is TGCAGTGCTAGAAACGGAAACACCATATATTTT. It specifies CSARNGNTIYF.

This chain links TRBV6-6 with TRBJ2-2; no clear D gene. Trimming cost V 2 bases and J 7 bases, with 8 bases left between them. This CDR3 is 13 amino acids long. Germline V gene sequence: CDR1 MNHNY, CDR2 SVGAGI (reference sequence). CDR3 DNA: TGTGCCAGCAGTTACGTAAGCAGCGGGGAGCTGTTTTTT. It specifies CASSYVSSGELFF.

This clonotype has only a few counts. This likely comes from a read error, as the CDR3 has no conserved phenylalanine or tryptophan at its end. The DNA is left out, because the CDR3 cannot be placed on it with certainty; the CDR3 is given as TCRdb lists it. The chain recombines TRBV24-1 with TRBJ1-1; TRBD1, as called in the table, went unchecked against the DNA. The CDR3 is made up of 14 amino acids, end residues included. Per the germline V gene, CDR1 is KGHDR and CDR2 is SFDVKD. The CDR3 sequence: CATSDHRGTTARGE.

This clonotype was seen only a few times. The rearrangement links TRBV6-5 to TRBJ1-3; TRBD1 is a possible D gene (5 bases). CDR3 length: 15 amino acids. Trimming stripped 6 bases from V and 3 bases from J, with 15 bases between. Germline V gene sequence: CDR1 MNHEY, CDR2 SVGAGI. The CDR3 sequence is CASSPEGTSGNTIYF. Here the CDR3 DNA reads TGTGCCAGCAGCCCCGAAGGGACGAGTGGAAACACCATATATTTT.

The CDR3 nucleotides read TGCAGCGTTGAAGGCCCCTCGGATACGCAGTATTTT. Translation: CSVEGPSDTQYF. The chain has TRBV29-1 and TRBJ2-3; D gene ambiguous. V was clipped by 1 base and J by 6 bases, with 8 bases between them. Germline V gene data show CDR1 as SQVTM and CDR2 as ANQGSEA. The CDR3 covers 12 residues.

The CDR3 region has the DNA TGTGCCAGCAGCCCTCGCCCTACCGGGACAGATACGCAGTATTTT. Residues: CASSPRPTGTDTQYF. V and J are TRBV7-9 and TRBJ2-3; D unclear. The CDR3 has 15 amino acids. Trimming took off 5 bases at V and 3 bases at J, with 15 bases between the two ends. Germline-derived CDR1 and CDR2 are SEHNR and FQNEAQ (reference sequence).

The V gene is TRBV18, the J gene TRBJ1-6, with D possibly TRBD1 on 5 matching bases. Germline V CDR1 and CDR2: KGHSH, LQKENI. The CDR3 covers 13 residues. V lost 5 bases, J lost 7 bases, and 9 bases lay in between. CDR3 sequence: CASSGRTNSPLHF. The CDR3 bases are TGTGCCAGCTCAGGACGGACAAATTCACCCCTCCACTTT. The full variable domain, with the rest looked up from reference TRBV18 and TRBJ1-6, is NAGVMQNPRHLVRRRGQEARLRCSPMKGHSHVYWYRQLPEEGLKFMVYLQKENIIDESGMPKERFSAEFPKEGPSILRIQQVVRGDSAAYFCASSGRTNSPLHFGNGTRLTVT.

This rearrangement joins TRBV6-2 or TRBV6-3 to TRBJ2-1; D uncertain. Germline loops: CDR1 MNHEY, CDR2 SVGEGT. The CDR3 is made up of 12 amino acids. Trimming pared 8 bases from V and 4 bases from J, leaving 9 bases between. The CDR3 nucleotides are TGTGCCAGCCGGACGGATTACAATGAGCAGTTCTTC. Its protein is CASRTDYNEQFF.

CDR3 protein: CASSPPGQGRLEQYF. DNA of the CDR3: TGTGCCAGCTCACCACCGGGACAGGGAAGATTGGAGCAGTACTTC. The V call is TRBV18, the J call TRBJ2-7, with TRBD1 matching 9 bases. There are 15 residues in the CDR3. In germline, CDR1 is KGHSH, CDR2 LQKENI. Unmatched junction bases numbered 7, after V lost 0 bases and J lost 7 bases.

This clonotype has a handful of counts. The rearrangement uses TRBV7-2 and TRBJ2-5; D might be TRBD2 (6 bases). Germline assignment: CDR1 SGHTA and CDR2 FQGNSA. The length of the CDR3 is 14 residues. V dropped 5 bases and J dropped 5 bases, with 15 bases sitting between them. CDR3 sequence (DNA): TGTGCCAGCAGCACTAGCCGGGGCTGGGAGACCCAGTACTTC. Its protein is CASSTSRGWETQYF.

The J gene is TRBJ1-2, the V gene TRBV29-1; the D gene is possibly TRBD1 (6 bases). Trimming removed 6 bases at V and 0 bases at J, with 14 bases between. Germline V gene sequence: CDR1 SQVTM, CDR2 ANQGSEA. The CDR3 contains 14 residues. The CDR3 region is CSVGGQRANYGYTF. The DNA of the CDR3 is TGCAGCGTGGGAGGACAGCGAGCTAACTATGGCTACACCTTC.

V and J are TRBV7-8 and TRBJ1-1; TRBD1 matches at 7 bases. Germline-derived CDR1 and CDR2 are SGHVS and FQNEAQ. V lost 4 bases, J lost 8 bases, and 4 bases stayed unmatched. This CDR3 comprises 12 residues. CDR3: CASSSPDREAFF. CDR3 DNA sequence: TGTGCCAGCAGCTCCCCGGACAGGGAAGCTTTCTTT.

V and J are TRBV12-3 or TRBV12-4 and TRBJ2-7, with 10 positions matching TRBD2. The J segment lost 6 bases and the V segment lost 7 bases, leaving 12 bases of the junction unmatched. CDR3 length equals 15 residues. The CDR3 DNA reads TGTGCCAGCACCCCGGGTCTAGCGGGGGTCGGCGAGCAGTACTTC. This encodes CASTPGLAGVGEQYF.

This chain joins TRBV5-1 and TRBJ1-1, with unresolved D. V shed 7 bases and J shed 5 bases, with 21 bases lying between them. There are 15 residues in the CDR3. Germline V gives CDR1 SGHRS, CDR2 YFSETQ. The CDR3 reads CASSDYQRTGTEAFF. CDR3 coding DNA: TGCGCCAGCTCCGATTACCAAAGGACGGGGACTGAAGCTTTCTTT.

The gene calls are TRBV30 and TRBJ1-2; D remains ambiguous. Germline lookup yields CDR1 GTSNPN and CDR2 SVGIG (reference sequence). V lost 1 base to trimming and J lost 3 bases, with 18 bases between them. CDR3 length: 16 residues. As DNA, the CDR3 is TGTGCCTGGAGTGAGTCGGGGAGATTCGACTACTATGGCTACACCTTC. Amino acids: CAWSESGRFDYYGYTF.

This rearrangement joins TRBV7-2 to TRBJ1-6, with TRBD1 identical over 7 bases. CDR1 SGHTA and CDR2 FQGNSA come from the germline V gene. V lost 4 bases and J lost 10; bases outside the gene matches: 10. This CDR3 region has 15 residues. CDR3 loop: CASSSREGAQSPLHF. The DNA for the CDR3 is TGTGCCAGCAGCTCCCGGGAGGGGGCTCAGTCACCCCTCCACTTT. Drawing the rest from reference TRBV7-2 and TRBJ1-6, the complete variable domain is GAGVSQSPSNKVTEKGKDVELRCDPISGHTALYWYRQSLGQGLEFLIYFQGNSAPDKSGLPSDRFSAERTGGSVSTLTIQRTQQEDSAVYLCASSSREGAQSPLHFGNGTRLTVT.

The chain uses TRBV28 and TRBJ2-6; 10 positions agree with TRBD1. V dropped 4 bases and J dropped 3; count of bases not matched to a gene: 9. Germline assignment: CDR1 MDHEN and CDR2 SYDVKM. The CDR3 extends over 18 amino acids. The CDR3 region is CASSSYRDRGGGANVLTF. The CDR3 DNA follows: TGTGCCAGCAGTTCCTACCGGGACAGGGGAGGTGGGGCCAACGTCCTGACTTTC.

CDR3 sequence: CASSEWLGETQYF. CDR3 bases: TGCGCCAGCAGTGAATGGTTGGGCGAGACCCAGTACTTC. This chain joins TRBV10-1 and TRBJ2-5; D is uncertain. V dropped 3 bases and J dropped 5 bases, with 10 bases sitting between them. Germline V gene lookup returns CDR1 WNHNN and CDR2 SYGVQD (reference sequence). The CDR3 totals 13 residues.

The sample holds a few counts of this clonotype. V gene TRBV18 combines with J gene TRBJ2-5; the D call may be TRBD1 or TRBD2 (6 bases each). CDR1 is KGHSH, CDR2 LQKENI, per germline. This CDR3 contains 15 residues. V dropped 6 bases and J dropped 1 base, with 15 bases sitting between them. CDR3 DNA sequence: TGTGCCAGCTCGCGAATCAGGGGAGGCCAAGAGACCCAGTACTTC. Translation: CASSRIRGGQETQYF.

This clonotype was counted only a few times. This chain's CDR3 is CSVEGTLDGYTF. Written as DNA, the CDR3 is TGCAGCGTCGAGGGGACCTTGGATGGCTACACCTTC. The V gene is TRBV29-1, the J gene TRBJ1-2; a possible D gene is TRBD1 (5 bases). V dropped 6 bases and J dropped 6 bases, with 14 bases sitting between them. The V gene's germline CDR1 is SQVTM and CDR2 ANQGSEA. The length of the CDR3 is 12 residues.

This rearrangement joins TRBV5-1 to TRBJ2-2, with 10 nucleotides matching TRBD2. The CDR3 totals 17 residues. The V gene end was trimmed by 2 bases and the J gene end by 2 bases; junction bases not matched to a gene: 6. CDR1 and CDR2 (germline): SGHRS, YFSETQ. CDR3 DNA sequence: TGCGCCAGCAGCTTAATTAGCGGGGGGCCCAACACCGGGGAGCTGTTTTTT. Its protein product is CASSLISGGPNTGELFF.